This T cell receptor (beta chain) comes out of a study of blood T cell repertoires in COVID-19. Study context: Italy, Spain and the United States were the sources of the convalescent and acute COVID-19 samples.

As handled by the study authors: Amplifying reference gene primers gave estimates of nucleated cell counts. Measured with immunoSEQ multiplex PCR; TCRdb has only the in-frame clones, and not every one. Clone size and V and J calls were adopted from that table, with D and trimming inferred from the DNA. The profile shows about 310,000 clones, around 87% of them singletons. The CDR3 runs to 18 residues. Germline V gene data show CDR1 as SEHNR and CDR2 as FQNEAQ (reference sequence). The trim removed 2 bases at V and 1 base at J, leaving 11 bases unmatched. The material sequenced was peripheral blood. This clonotype originated in a man aged 50-60 years with active or convalescent COVID-19. The rearrangement links TRBV7-9 to TRBJ1-2; 9 nucleotides match TRBD1. The CDR3 coding sequence is TGTGCCAGCAGCTTATCGACAGGGGGTTCGAAGAGTAACTATGGCTACACCTTC. It yields the protein CASSLSTGGSKSNYGYTF.